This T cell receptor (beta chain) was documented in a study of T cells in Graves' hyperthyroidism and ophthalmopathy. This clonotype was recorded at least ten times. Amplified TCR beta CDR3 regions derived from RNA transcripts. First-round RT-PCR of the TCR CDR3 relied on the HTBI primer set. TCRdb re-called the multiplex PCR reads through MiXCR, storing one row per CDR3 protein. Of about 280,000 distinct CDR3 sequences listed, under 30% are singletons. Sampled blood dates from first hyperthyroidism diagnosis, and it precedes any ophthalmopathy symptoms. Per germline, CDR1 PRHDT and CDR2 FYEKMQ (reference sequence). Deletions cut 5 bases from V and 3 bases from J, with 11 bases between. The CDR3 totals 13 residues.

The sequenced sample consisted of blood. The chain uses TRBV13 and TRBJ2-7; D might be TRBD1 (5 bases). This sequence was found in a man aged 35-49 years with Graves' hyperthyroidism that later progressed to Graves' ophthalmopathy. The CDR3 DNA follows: TGTGCCAGCAGCGGTAGGGGCCACTACGAGCAGTACTTC. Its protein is CASSGRGHYEQYF.